This T cell receptor (beta chain) was recorded in a study of Ad26.COV2.S vaccination and SARS-CoV-2 variants. Looking at the study overall: As a participant in COV1001, the donor was in the Ad26.COV2.S trial arm.

Noted treatment: approximately 18 received Ad26.COV2.S at low or high dose, single or two shots; about 5 received placebo; per-sample allocation not given. Collection of the samples took place on day 63 after the first injection of vaccine or placebo. J lost 3 bases, V lost 7 bases, and 8 bases had no gene match. CDR1 and CDR2 from the germline V gene are LNHDA and SQIVND (reference sequence). This CDR3 has 16 amino acids. In regard to this clone: The antigen is undetermined.

Whole-study findings and limits: Vaccine recipients and placebo recipients showed similar non-spike TCR breadth. Spike-specific TCR breadth was greater after Ad26.COV2.S than placebo.

The method was immunoSEQ multiplex PCR; TCRdb's version includes in-frame clones alone and lacks a portion of them. The sample records around 300,000 clones, less than 90% being singletons. The chain has TRBV19 and TRBJ2-2; TRBD2 matches 10 bases. The TCR originated in a person aged 18-65 years who received the Ad26.COV2.S COVID-19 vaccine or a placebo. The sample in question was peripheral blood, obtained in a trial of Ad26.COV2.S vaccine versus placebo. The CDR3: CASIPSGSSYTGELFF. The CDR3 DNA sequence: TGTGCCAGTATCCCTAGCGGGAGTTCCTACACCGGGGAGCTGTTTTTT.